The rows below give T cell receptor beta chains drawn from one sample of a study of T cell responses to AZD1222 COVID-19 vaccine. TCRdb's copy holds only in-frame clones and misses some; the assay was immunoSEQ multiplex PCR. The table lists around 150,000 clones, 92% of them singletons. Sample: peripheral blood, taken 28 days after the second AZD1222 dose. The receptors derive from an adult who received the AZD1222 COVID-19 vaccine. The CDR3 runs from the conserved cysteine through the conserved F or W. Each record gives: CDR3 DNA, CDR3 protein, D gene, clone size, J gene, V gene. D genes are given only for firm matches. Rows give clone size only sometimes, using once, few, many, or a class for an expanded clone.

TGCGCCAGCAGCTCTTGGACAGGGGGAAGGACTGAAGCTTTCTTT | CASSSWTGGRTEAFF | TRBD1 | - | TRBJ1-1 | TRBV5-1
TGTGCCAGCAGTCCCTCCTTTTGGAATGGCTACACCTTC | CASSPSFWNGYTF | - | - | TRBJ1-2 | TRBV27
TGTGCTAGTGGGGGGGTCATGGACACTGAAGCTTTCTTT | CASGGVMDTEAFF | - | - | TRBJ1-1 | TRBV12-5
TGTGCCAGCAGCTCACTTACAGGGGGCTTCTACACCTTC | CASSSLTGGFYTF | TRBD1 | - | TRBJ1-2 | TRBV7-2
TGTGCCAGCAGGCGAAGGACTAGCGTCGGCACAGATACGCAGTATTTT | CASRRRTSVGTDTQYF | TRBD2 | - | TRBJ2-3 | TRBV27
TGTGCCAGCAGTCCCGCAAGGGGACCCGGAGCTGAAGCTTTCTTT | CASSPARGPGAEAFF | - | - | TRBJ1-1 | TRBV7-3
TGTGCCAGCAGTCCCGGGACAGGGGAGGAGGCTGGCTACACCTTC | CASSPGTGEEAGYTF | TRBD1 | - | TRBJ1-2 | TRBV6-1
TGTGCCAGTAGGAGACAGGGGTGGGAGACCCAGTACTTC | CASRRQGWETQYF | TRBD1 | - | TRBJ2-5 | TRBV5-6
TGTGCCAGCAGCTGGGACAGGGCGAACACTGAAGCTTTCTTT | CASSWDRANTEAFF | TRBD1 | - | TRBJ1-1 | TRBV6-5
TGTGCCAGCAGTGAATACACAGATACGCAGTATTTT | CASSEYTDTQYF | - | - | TRBJ2-3 | TRBV2
TGTGCCAGCAGCCAAGGGGGGGCTGGGGGCTACACCTTC | CASSQGGAGGYTF | - | - | TRBJ1-2 | TRBV3-1/TRBV3-2
TGTGCCAGCAGCTTGGCGGGCGCAAGGGCCGGGGAGCTGTTTTTT | CASSLAGARAGELFF | - | few | TRBJ2-2 | TRBV7-9
TGTGCCAGCAGCTTAGGCGGGGGCGAGCAGTACTTC | CASSLGGGEQYF | TRBD2 | - | TRBJ2-7 | TRBV7-9
TGTGCCAGCAGTTCCCAGGGAAACTATGGCTACACCTTC | CASSSQGNYGYTF | - | - | TRBJ1-2 | TRBV27
TGTGCCAGCAGTTGGAGGGGAAATCAGCCCCAGCATTTT | CASSWRGNQPQHF | - | once | TRBJ1-5 | TRBV6-5
TGTGCCAGTAGTATTGTAGCAACGGCCGCGGAAGCTTTCTTT | CASSIVATAAEAFF | - | - | TRBJ1-1 | TRBV19
TGTGCCAGTAGTATCCAGGGACAGGGGTTCTATGGCTACACCTTC | CASSIQGQGFYGYTF | TRBD1 | - | TRBJ1-2 | TRBV19
TGTGCCAGCAGCTTAATAGGCAACACAGATACGCAGTATTTT | CASSLIGNTDTQYF | - | - | TRBJ2-3 | TRBV7-9
TGTGCCAGCAGGCCGAGGGGAAGGACTGAAGCTTTCTTT | CASRPRGRTEAFF | - | once | TRBJ1-1 | TRBV7-2
TGTGCCAGCAGCCAAGTTAGCGACCGCACAGATACGCAGTATTTT | CASSQVSDRTDTQYF | - | - | TRBJ2-3 | TRBV4-2
TGCGCCAGCAGCCCCGCCCCGGGGGATACCGAGCAGTACTTC | CASSPAPGDTEQYF | - | - | TRBJ2-7 | TRBV4-1
TGTGCCAGTAGTATGAAGCTAGGCCACAATGAGCAGTTCTTC | CASSMKLGHNEQFF | - | - | TRBJ2-1 | TRBV19
TGCGCCAGCAGCCCCCTAGGAGAGTGGGACGAGCAGTACTTC | CASSPLGEWDEQYF | - | - | TRBJ2-7 | TRBV5-1
TGCGCCAGCAGCCACGCCCGAGAGCAGTACTTC | CASSHAREQYF | - | - | TRBJ2-7 | TRBV4-1
TGTGCCAGTAGTCAGAGGGGACTTCTGAGCTCCTACGAGCAGTACTTC | CASSQRGLLSSYEQYF | - | - | TRBJ2-7 | TRBV19
TGTGCCAGCAGTGAAGGAGACAGCTTCCCCGAAGCTTTCTTT | CASSEGDSFPEAFF | - | - | TRBJ1-1 | TRBV6-1
TGTGCCAGCAGTCCATCGACAGGGGGCGTCGGGGAGCTGTTTTTT | CASSPSTGGVGELFF | TRBD1 | - | TRBJ2-2 | TRBV6-5
TGTGCCAGCAGTCCCAGGACAGACGGCGCAAGAGATACGCAGTATTTT | CASSPRTDGARDTQYF | - | - | TRBJ2-3 | TRBV27
TGCACCAGCAGCCAAGACCCGACAGGGATCTACGTGCAGTACTTC | CTSSQDPTGIYVQYF | - | - | TRBJ2-7 | TRBV1
TGTGCCAGCAGTGAGACTCCCGGGCGCAATCAGCCCCAGCATTTT | CASSETPGRNQPQHF | - | - | TRBJ1-5 | TRBV6-1
TGTGCCAGTGGGACAGGGGAATACGAGCAGTACTTC | CASGTGEYEQYF | TRBD1 | - | TRBJ2-7 | TRBV19
TGTGCCAGCAGTTTATCGCGCCGGGGCGGTGAAGCTTTCTTT | CASSLSRRGGEAFF | - | - | TRBJ1-1 | TRBV27
TGCGCCAGCAGCTTTAAACAAGGGAGACTGTTTTTT | CASSFKQGRLFF | - | - | TRBJ1-4 | TRBV5-1
TGTGCCAGCACCTTGATGGCAGGGGCTAGGACCGGGGAGCTGTTTTTT | CASTLMAGARTGELFF | - | - | TRBJ2-2 | TRBV5-6
TGTGCCAGCAGCCAGGGACAGGGAGGTGAGCAGTTCTTC | CASSQGQGGEQFF | TRBD1 | - | TRBJ2-1 | TRBV11-3
TGCGCCAGCAGCCAGAGCTTGGCGGGGGAATACAATGAGCAGTTCTTC | CASSQSLAGEYNEQFF | TRBD2 | - | TRBJ2-1 | TRBV4-1
TGTGCCAGCAACCGGCTGGGGGGGGACTATGGCTACACCTTC | CASNRLGGDYGYTF | - | - | TRBJ1-2 | TRBV2
TGTGCCAGCAGCGTAGGGCCGGGGGCTGAAGCTTTCTTT | CASSVGPGAEAFF | - | - | TRBJ1-1 | TRBV9
TGCGCCAGCAGAGGGCAGGGTGGGGATAACTATGGCTACACCTTC | CASRGQGGDNYGYTF | - | - | TRBJ1-2 | TRBV5-1
TGTGCCAGCACCCCTATAGGGGGACGGAACACTGAAGCTTTCTTT | CASTPIGGRNTEAFF | - | - | TRBJ1-1 | TRBV6-5
TGTGCCAGTAGTATAGTCGTCCAGGGGGCCTATGAGCAGTTCTTC | CASSIVVQGAYEQFF | TRBD1 | - | TRBJ2-1 | TRBV19
TGCGCCAGCAGCTTTATTACAGGGGAGGGAGAGCAGTACTTC | CASSFITGEGEQYF | - | - | TRBJ2-7 | TRBV5-1
TGCAGCGTTAGGGGGACAGGGTATTCGGAGGAGCAGTTCTTC | CSVRGTGYSEEQFF | TRBD1 | - | TRBJ2-1 | TRBV29-1
TGTGCCAGCAGCCAACCGGTGGATGAGGATGGCTACACCTTC | CASSQPVDEDGYTF | - | - | TRBJ1-2 | TRBV6-2/TRBV6-3
TGTGCCAGTAGTATAATGGGACAGGGGACCGGGGAGCTGTTTTTT | CASSIMGQGTGELFF | TRBD1 | - | TRBJ2-2 | TRBV19
TGTGCCTGGAGTTCGAGAAGGACAGGGAGATCAACTAATGAAAAACTGTTTTTT | CAWSSRRTGRSTNEKLFF | TRBD1 | - | TRBJ1-4 | TRBV30
TGTGCCAGCAGAAACAGCGCTAACTATGGCTACACCTTC | CASRNSANYGYTF | - | - | TRBJ1-2 | TRBV6-5
TGTGCCTGGAGTATCGACAGGGCTGTGGTTGAAAAACTGTTTTTT | CAWSIDRAVVEKLFF | TRBD1 | - | TRBJ1-4 | TRBV30
TGTGCCAGCAGCGTAGGACAATATAATTCACCCCTCCACTTT | CASSVGQYNSPLHF | - | - | TRBJ1-6 | TRBV9
TGTGCCTGGGGCCTACAGAGGAACACTGAAGCTTTCTTT | CAWGLQRNTEAFF | - | - | TRBJ1-1 | TRBV30
TGTGCCAGCAGTTTCGGGACAGGACCGACTCATCCCCAGCATTTT | CASSFGTGPTHPQHF | TRBD1 | - | TRBJ1-5 | TRBV2
TGCGCCAGCAGTGCAGGACCGGAGAACACTGAAGCTTTCTTT | CASSAGPENTEAFF | - | - | TRBJ1-1 | TRBV10-1
TGTGCCAGCAGCCAAGGTGTCGCTGGGGCCAACGTCCTGACTTTC | CASSQGVAGANVLTF | - | - | TRBJ2-6 | TRBV3-1/TRBV3-2
TGTGCCAGCAGCTTAGCGGCAGGGGCGGGGTATGGCTACACCTTC | CASSLAAGAGYGYTF | - | - | TRBJ1-2 | TRBV7-2
TGTGCCAGCAGTCAGGCCCCCAGGAACACTGAAGCTTTCTTT | CASSQAPRNTEAFF | - | - | TRBJ1-1 | TRBV2
TGTGCCAGCTCACCAGGGCCCTCACTGAACACTGAAGCTTTCTTT | CASSPGPSLNTEAFF | - | - | TRBJ1-1 | TRBV18
TGTGCCAGCAGAGGCACACCAACAACTAATGAAAAACTGTTTTTT | CASRGTPTTNEKLFF | - | - | TRBJ1-4 | TRBV7-9
TGCGCCAGCAGCTTTGGGGGGCCTAACTATGGCTACACCTTC | CASSFGGPNYGYTF | - | - | TRBJ1-2 | TRBV5-1